The clone carrying this TCR beta chain has just one count. Participants were placed into cohorts based on the clinical history they reported. The germline V gene encodes CDR1 SGHRS and CDR2 YFSETQ. The CDR3 has 16 amino acids. V was shortened by 0 bases and J by 2 bases, with 15 bases between the two germline ends. As originally analysed: Reference gene primer amplification in the assay estimated nucleated cell counts. Measured with immunoSEQ multiplex PCR; TCRdb has only the in-frame clones, and not every one. V and J calls and clone size are those listed in that table; D and trimming were worked out from the DNA. This table holds roughly 190,000 clones, 85% to 90% found once. This sample is drawn from a study of blood T cell repertoires in COVID-19. Study information: Recovery among Cohort 3 donors was established by two negative PCRs, clearance, or symptom resolution. Sample material is recorded as cDNA or gDNA derived from T cells, B-cell-depleted T cells, or PBMCs.

The chain carries TRBV5-1 and TRBJ2-7, with D tentatively TRBD2 (5 bases). The sequence came from a woman aged 40 to 50 in a cohort exposed to, infected with or recovered from COVID-19 (not recorded which). The sample comprised PBMCs or T cells enriched from blood (not recorded which). In DNA form, the CDR3 reads TGCGCCAGCAGCTTGGTTGAGGGCCACTGGACCTACGAGCAGTACTTC. It specifies CASSLVEGHWTYEQYF.